Below are 10 T cell receptor beta chains sequenced from a single sample in a study of human T cells and chemical hapten exposure. In TCRdb, the RACE reads were re-called with MiXCR into one record per CDR3 protein. Among 190,000 or so distinct CDR3 sequences listed, roughly a quarter were seen once. Time point reported: patch test 3, about 24 weeks after DPC sensitization. Treatment specified: therapeutic diphenylcyclopropenone sensitization with weekly scalp DPC. The material sequenced was whole blood, taken in connection with sensitization to the hapten diphenylcyclopropenone (DPC). The receptors come from a woman in her forties with alopecia areata. Some clones in this sample may be carry-over from other donors' samples.

This clonotype has a handful of counts. Here the CDR3 DNA reads TGTGCCATCAGTGAGTCACTGGAACAGCCCCAGCATTTT. Encoded protein: CAISESLEQPQHF. J is TRBJ1-5 and V is TRBV10-3; D gene ambiguous. CDR3 length: 13 amino acids. Deletions cut 0 bases from V and 7 bases from J, with 7 bases between. Germline assignment: CDR1 ENHRY and CDR2 SYGVKD.

There are a few counts of this clonotype. V gene TRBV9 combines with J gene TRBJ1-1; D gene uncertain. The CDR3 spans 14 residues. Germline assignment: CDR1 SGDLS and CDR2 YYNGEE. Trimming took 0 bases from V and 2 from J, leaving 8 bases between them. This chain's CDR3 is CASSVVDHNTEAFF. The CDR3 bases are TGTGCCAGCAGCGTAGTGGACCATAACACTGAAGCTTTCTTT.

This rearrangement joins TRBV7-2 to TRBJ1-6; no clear D. The CDR3 consists of 13 residues. Per germline, CDR1 SGHTA and CDR2 FQGNSA. Trimming left V 4 bases short and J 8 bases short, with 9 bases between. CDR3 sequence reads: CASSSTSDSPLHF. In DNA form, the CDR3 reads TGTGCCAGCAGCTCCACCTCAGATTCACCCCTCCACTTT.

This clonotype was seen a handful of times. V gene TRBV6-5 combines with J gene TRBJ1-1, with a possible D match to TRBD1 (6 bases). The germline V and J ends were trimmed by 8 bases and 9 bases, with 22 bases remaining between them. CDR1 and CDR2 from the germline V gene are MNHEY and SVGAGI. The CDR3 is made up of 14 amino acids. The CDR3: CASRSWGSGGKAFF. CDR3 coding DNA: TGTGCCAGCCGTTCCTGGGGGTCCGGGGGCAAAGCTTTCTTT.

The gene calls are TRBV12-3 or TRBV12-4 and TRBJ2-7, with 7 positions matching TRBD1. J lost 3 bases, V lost 5 bases, and 7 bases had no gene match. The CDR3 runs 14 residues. CDR3 sequence reads: CASSLGQEFYEQYF. CDR3 nucleotide sequence: TGTGCCAGCAGTCTTGGACAGGAGTTCTACGAGCAGTACTTC.

The chain carries TRBV29-1 and TRBJ2-7, with D perhaps given as TRBD1 or TRBD2 (5 bases each). This CDR3 region has 14 residues. The V end lost 4 bases, the J end lost 3 bases, and 16 bases lay between the germline ends. Germline V gene data show CDR1 as SQVTM and CDR2 as ANQGSEA. The CDR3 nucleotides read TGCAGCGTTGGGGACGGACCTAAAAACTACGAGCAGTACTTC. Its protein is CSVGDGPKNYEQYF.

This clonotype was detected ten times or more. The V and J genes are TRBV6-5 and TRBJ1-4; 7 bases align to TRBD1. This CDR3 has 14 amino acids. Germline trimming cut 0 bases from V and 8 bases from J; bases unmatched to any gene: 3. Germline V gene sequence: CDR1 MNHEY, CDR2 SVGAGI. The CDR3 spells CASSYSAGGEKLFF. CDR3 bases: TGTGCCAGCAGTTACTCTGCAGGGGGGGAAAAACTGTTTTTT.

On this clonotype itself: The DNA is left out, because the CDR3 cannot be placed on it with certainty; the CDR3 is given as TCRdb lists it. This chain joins TRBV27 and TRBJ2-4; TRBD1 was called by the table and not checked on the DNA. Including both end residues, the CDR3 is 14 amino acids long. From germline, CDR1 is MNHEY and CDR2 SMNVEV (reference sequence). The CDR3 sequence is CASSSSTGRNIQYF.

The chain joins TRBV10-2 to TRBJ2-2; D possibly matches TRBD1 or TRBD2 (5 bases each). The germline V and J ends were trimmed by 5 bases and 7 bases, with 23 bases remaining between them. Per germline, CDR1 WSHSY and CDR2 SAAADI. The CDR3 length is 17 residues. The CDR3 reads CASSPNTGRDRNGELFF. In nucleotides, the CDR3 is TGCGCCAGCAGTCCTAACACAGGTCGGGATAGGAACGGGGAGCTGTTTTTT.

There are a few counts of this clonotype. This chain links TRBV30 with TRBJ1-2; D is perhaps TRBD1 (6 bases). The CDR3 spans 12 residues. Germline CDR1 is GTSNPN and CDR2 is SVGIG (reference sequence). Trimming stripped 0 bases from V and 13 bases from J, with 15 bases between. The CDR3 loop reads CAWSVVGQPVTF. The CDR3 bases are TGTGCCTGGAGTGTGGTCGGACAGCCGGTCACCTTC. Full variable domain (outside the CDR3, taken from reference TRBV30 and TRBJ1-2): SQTIHQWPATLVQPVGSPLSLECTVEGTSNPNLYWYRQAAGRGLQLLFYSVGIGQISSEVPQNLSASRPQDRQFILSSKKLLLSDSGFYLCAWSVVGQPVTFGSGTRLTVV.